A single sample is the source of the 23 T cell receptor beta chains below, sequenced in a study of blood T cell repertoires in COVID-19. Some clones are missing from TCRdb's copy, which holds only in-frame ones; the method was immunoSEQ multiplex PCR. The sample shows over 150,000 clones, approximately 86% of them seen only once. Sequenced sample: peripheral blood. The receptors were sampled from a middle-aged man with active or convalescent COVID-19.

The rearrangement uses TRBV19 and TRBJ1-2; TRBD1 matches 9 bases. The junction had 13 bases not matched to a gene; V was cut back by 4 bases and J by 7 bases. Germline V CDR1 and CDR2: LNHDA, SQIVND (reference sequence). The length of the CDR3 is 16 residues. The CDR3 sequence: CASSTRTGASWGGYTF. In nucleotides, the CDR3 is TGTGCCAGTAGTACTCGGACAGGGGCCAGCTGGGGTGGCTACACCTTC.

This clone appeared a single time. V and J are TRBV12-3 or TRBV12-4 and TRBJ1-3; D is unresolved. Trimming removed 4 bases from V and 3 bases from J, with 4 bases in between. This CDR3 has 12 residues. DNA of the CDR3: TGTGCCAGCAGTTCCATTGGAAACACCATATATTTT. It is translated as CASSSIGNTIYF.

Written as DNA, the CDR3 is TGTGCCATCAGTGAGTTAGGGCAGGGGAATTCACCCCTCCACTTT. Translated: CAISELGQGNSPLHF. V is TRBV10-3 and J is TRBJ1-6; the D gene is possibly TRBD1 (6 bases). CDR1 is ENHRY, CDR2 SYGVKD, per germline. Trimming took off 1 base at V and 7 bases at J, with 11 bases between the two ends. CDR3 length: 15 residues.

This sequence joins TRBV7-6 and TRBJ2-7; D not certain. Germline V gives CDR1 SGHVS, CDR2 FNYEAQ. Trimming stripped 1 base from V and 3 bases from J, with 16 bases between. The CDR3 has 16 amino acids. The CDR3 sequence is CASSLEPGPKNYEQYF. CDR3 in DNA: TGTGCCAGCAGCTTAGAGCCAGGCCCCAAAAACTACGAGCAGTACTTC.

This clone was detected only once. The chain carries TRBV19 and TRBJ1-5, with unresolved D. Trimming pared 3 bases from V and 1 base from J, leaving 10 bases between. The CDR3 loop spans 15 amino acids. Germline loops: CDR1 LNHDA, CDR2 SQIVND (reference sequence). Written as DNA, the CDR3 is TGTGCCAGTAGTATGTCGGGTCTGAGCAATCAGCCCCAGCATTTT. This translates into CASSMSGLSNQPQHF.

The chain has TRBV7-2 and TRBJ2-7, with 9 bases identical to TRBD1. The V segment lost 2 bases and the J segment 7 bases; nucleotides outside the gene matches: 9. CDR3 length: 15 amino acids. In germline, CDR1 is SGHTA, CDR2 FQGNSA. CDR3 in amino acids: CASSLPGQGLTEQYF. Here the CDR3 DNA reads TGTGCCAGCAGCTTACCGGGACAGGGTCTGACTGAGCAGTACTTC.

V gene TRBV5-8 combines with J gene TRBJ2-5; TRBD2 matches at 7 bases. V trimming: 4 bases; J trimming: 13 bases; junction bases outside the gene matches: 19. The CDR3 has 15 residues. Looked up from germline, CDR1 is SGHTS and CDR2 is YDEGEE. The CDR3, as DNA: TGTGCCAGCAGCGAATACGGGGGGTCCATTAGACCGTCGTACTTC. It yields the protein CASSEYGGSIRPSYF.

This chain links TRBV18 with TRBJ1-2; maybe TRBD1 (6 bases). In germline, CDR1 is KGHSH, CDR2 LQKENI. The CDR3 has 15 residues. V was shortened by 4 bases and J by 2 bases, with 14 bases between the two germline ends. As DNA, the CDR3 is TGTGCCAGCTCACTCAGCTTGGACAGAAACTATGGCTACACCTTC. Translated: CASSLSLDRNYGYTF. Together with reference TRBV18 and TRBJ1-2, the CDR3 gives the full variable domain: NAGVMQNPRHLVRRRGQEARLRCSPMKGHSHVYWYRQLPEEGLKFMVYLQKENIIDESGMPKERFSAEFPKEGPSILRIQQVVRGDSAAYFCASSLSLDRNYGYTFGSGTRLTVV.

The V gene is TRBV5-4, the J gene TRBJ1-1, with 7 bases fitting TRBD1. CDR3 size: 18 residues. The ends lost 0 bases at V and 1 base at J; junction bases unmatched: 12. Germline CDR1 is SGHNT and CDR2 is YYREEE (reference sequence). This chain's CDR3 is CASSLDRGPWEENTEAFF. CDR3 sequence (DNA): TGTGCCAGCAGCTTGGATAGGGGGCCGTGGGAGGAGAACACTGAAGCTTTCTTT.

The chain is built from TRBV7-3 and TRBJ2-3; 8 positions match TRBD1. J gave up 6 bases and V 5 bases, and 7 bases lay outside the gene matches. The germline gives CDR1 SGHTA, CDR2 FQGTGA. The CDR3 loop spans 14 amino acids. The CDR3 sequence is CASSTTGGEDTQYF. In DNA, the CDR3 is TGTGCCAGCAGCACTACAGGGGGTGAGGATACGCAGTATTTT. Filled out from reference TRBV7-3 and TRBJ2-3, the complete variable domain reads GAGVSQTPSNKVTEKGKYVELRCDPISGHTALYWYRQSLGQGPEFLIYFQGTGAADDSGLPNDRFFAVRPEGSVSTLKIQRTERGDSAVYLCASSTTGGEDTQYFGPGTRLTVL.

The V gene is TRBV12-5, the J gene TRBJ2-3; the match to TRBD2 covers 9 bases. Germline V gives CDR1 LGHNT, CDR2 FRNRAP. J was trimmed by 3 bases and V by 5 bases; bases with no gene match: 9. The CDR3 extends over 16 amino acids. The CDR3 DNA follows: TGTGCTAGTGGTCAACCGGGACTAGCTCGAACAGATACGCAGTATTTT. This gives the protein CASGQPGLARTDTQYF.

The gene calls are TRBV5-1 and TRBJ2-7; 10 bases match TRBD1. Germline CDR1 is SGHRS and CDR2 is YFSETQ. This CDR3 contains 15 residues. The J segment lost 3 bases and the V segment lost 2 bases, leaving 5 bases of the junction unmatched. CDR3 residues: CASSLPGTGVYEQYF. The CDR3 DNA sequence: TGCGCCAGCAGCTTACCCGGGACAGGGGTCTACGAGCAGTACTTC.

The CDR3 DNA reads as TGCGCCAGCAGCCCCTCCCCAGGGGCCTATGGCTACACCTTC. Amino acid sequence: CASSPSPGAYGYTF. The chain combines TRBV4-3 with TRBJ1-2; D perhaps matches TRBD1 (6 bases). Trimming stripped 4 bases from V and 4 bases from J, with 13 bases between. This CDR3 contains 14 residues. Germline V gene sequence: CDR1 LGHNA, CDR2 YSLEER.

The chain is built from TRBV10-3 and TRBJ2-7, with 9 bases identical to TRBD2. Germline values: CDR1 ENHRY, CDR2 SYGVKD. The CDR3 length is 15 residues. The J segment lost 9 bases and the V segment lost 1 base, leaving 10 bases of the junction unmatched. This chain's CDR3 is CAISELGLATHVQYF. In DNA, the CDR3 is TGTGCCATCAGTGAGTTGGGACTAGCCACACATGTGCAGTACTTC.

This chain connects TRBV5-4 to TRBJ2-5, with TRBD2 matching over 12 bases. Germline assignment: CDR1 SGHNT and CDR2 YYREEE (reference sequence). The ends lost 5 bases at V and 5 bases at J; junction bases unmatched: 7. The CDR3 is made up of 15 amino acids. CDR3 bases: TGTGCCAGCAGGCCTAGCGGGGGGGCATGGGAGACCCAGTACTTC. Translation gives CASRPSGGAWETQYF. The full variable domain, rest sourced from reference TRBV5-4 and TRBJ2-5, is ETGVTQSPTHLIKTRGQQVTLRCSSQSGHNTVSWYQQALGQGPQFIFQYYREEENGRGNFPPRFSGLQFPNYSSELNVNALELDDSALYLCASRPSGGAWETQYFGPGTRLLVL.

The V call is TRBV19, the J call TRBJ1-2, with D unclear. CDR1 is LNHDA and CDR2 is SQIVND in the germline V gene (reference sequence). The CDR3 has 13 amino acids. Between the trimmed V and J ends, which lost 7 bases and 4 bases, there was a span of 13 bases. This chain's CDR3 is CASKWRVGYGYTF. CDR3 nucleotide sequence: TGTGCCAGTAAATGGCGGGTGGGCTATGGCTACACCTTC.

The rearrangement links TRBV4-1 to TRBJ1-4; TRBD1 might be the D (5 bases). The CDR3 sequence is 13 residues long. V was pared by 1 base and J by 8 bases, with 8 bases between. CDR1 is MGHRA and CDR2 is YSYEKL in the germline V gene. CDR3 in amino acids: CASSQGTREKLFF. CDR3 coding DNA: TGCGCCAGCAGCCAAGGGACAAGGGAAAAACTGTTTTTT.

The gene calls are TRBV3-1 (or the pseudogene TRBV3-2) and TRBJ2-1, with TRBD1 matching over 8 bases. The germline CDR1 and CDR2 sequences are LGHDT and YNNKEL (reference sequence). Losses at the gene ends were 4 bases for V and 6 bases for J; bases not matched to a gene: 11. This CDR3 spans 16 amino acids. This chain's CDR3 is CASSPADRDPSNEQFF. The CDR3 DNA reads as TGTGCCAGCAGCCCCGCGGACAGGGACCCCTCCAATGAGCAGTTCTTC.

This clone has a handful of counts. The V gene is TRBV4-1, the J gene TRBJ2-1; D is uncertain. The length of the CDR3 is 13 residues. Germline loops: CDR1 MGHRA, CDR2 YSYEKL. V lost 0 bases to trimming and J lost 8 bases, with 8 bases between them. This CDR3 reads CASSQDGAYEQFF. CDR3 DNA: TGCGCCAGCAGCCAAGACGGTGCCTATGAGCAGTTCTTC.

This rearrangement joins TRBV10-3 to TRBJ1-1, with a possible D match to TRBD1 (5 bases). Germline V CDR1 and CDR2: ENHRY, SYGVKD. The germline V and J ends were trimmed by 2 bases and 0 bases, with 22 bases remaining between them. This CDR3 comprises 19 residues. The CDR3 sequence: CAISEISRQSYDLNTEAFF. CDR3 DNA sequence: TGTGCCATCAGTGAGATCTCCCGACAGTCATACGACTTGAACACTGAAGCTTTCTTT.

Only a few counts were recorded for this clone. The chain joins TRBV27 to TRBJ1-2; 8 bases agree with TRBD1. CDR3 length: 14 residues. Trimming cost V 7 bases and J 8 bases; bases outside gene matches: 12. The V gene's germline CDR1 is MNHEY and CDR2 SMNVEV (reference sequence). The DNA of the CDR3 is TGTGCCAGCACTTCCTACCAGGGGGCCGGGGGCTACACCTTC. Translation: CASTSYQGAGGYTF.

The CDR3 protein is CASSQRQGVYEQYF. In DNA, the CDR3 is TGCGCCAGCAGCCAAAGACAGGGGGTATACGAGCAGTACTTC. The V gene is TRBV4-1, the J gene TRBJ2-7; 9 bases agree with TRBD1. The ends lost 2 bases at V and 4 bases at J; junction bases unmatched: 3. Germline V gene lookup returns CDR1 MGHRA and CDR2 YSYEKL. The CDR3 sequence is 14 residues long.

The CDR3 region is CASTIWGDQPQHF. CDR3 DNA: TGTGCCAGTACCATATGGGGGGATCAGCCCCAGCATTTT. V usage is TRBV19 and J usage is TRBJ1-5, with TRBD1 as a possible D gene (5 bases). The CDR3 loop spans 13 amino acids. Germline V gene sequence: CDR1 LNHDA, CDR2 SQIVND (reference sequence). The germline V and J ends were trimmed by 7 bases and 5 bases, with 12 bases remaining between them.